Each of the 18 T cell receptor beta chains below was sequenced from the same sample in a study of blood T cell repertoires in COVID-19. Libraries were prepared by immunoSEQ multiplex PCR; TCRdb keeps only in-frame clonotypes and omits some of them. Of 290,000 or so clones listed, approximately 90% are singletons. The sample comprised peripheral blood. The receptors come from a man aged 18-30 years with active or convalescent COVID-19.

The rearrangement links TRBV24-1 to TRBJ1-4, with D tentatively TRBD1 (5 bases). V was pared by 6 bases and J by 8 bases, with 12 bases between. From germline, CDR1 is KGHDR and CDR2 SFDVKD. CDR3 length: 13 amino acids. DNA for the CDR3: TGTGCCACCAGTCGGGGGGGTGAAGAAAAACTGTTTTTT. Translating gives CATSRGGEEKLFF.

The chain links TRBV28 to TRBJ2-7; 7 bases are a match to TRBD1. The junction had 7 bases not matched to a gene; V was cut back by 5 bases and J by 3 bases. The CDR3 extends over 14 amino acids. Germline V gene data show CDR1 as MDHEN and CDR2 as SYDVKM. The CDR3 reads CASSPTPGGYEQYF. Here the CDR3 DNA reads TGTGCCAGCAGTCCAACCCCAGGGGGCTACGAGCAGTACTTC.

A note on this clone: This same CDR3 is encoded by further DNA sequences in the sample. The V gene is TRBV6-1, the J gene TRBJ2-2; 10 bases align to TRBD2. V was clipped by 3 bases and J by 6 bases; unmatched bases: 4. The CDR3 length is 15 residues. The germline V gene has CDR1 MNHNS and CDR2 SASEGT. As DNA, the CDR3 is TGTGCCAGCAGTGAGCTAGCGGGAGTTGCCGGGGAGCTGTTTTTT. As protein: CASSELAGVAGELFF.

The V and J genes are TRBV14 and TRBJ2-1; TRBD2 might be the D (5 bases). Germline CDR1 reads SGHDN; CDR2 reads FVKESK. V was pared by 5 bases and J by 8 bases, with 13 bases between. The CDR3 extends over 13 amino acids. The CDR3 protein is CASSTFRLYEQFF. CDR3 bases: TGTGCCAGCAGCACATTCAGACTATATGAGCAGTTCTTC.

This clone occurred once. This sequence joins TRBV4-1 and TRBJ1-3; 8 bases line up with TRBD1. CDR1 MGHRA and CDR2 YSYEKL come from the germline V gene. This CDR3 has 15 amino acids. The trim removed 3 bases at V and 2 bases at J, leaving 3 bases unmatched. Written as DNA, the CDR3 is TGCGCCAGCAGCCATCCGGACAGGGCTGGAAACACCATATATTTT. Translated: CASSHPDRAGNTIYF.

This clone was detected only a few times. The gene calls are TRBV6-5 and TRBJ1-2, with 7 bases matching TRBD1. Germline CDR1 and CDR2: MNHEY and SVGAGI. V gave up 6 bases and J gave up 2 bases; unmatched junction bases: 9. The CDR3 covers 15 residues. The DNA of the CDR3 is TGTGCCAGCAGCCAGCAAGGGGGCCAGAACTATGGCTACACCTTC. Encoded protein: CASSQQGGQNYGYTF.

This clone was picked up a small number of times. The chain carries TRBV27 and TRBJ1-6; maybe TRBD1 (6 bases). V lost 3 bases and J 7 bases, leaving 10 bases between the germline ends. The CDR3 is 14 amino acids. From germline, CDR1 is MNHEY and CDR2 SMNVEV (reference sequence). The CDR3 loop is CASSFGQWNSPLHF. For the CDR3, the DNA is TGTGCCAGCAGTTTCGGACAGTGGAATTCACCCCTCCACTTT.

The CDR3: CASSYMAAGAYNEQFF. CDR3 coding DNA: TGTGCCAGCAGTTATATGGCGGCGGGAGCCTACAATGAGCAGTTCTTC. The J gene is TRBJ2-1, the V gene TRBV27; the match to TRBD2 covers 7 bases. CDR3 size: 16 residues. Germline V CDR1 and CDR2: MNHEY, SMNVEV (reference sequence). The ends lost 4 bases at V and 2 bases at J; junction bases unmatched: 8.

V usage is TRBV27 and J usage is TRBJ1-5, with no clear D. V was cut by 11 bases and J by 2 bases, with 10 bases left in between. The CDR3 runs to 12 residues. Germline CDR1 and CDR2: MNHEY and SMNVEV (reference sequence). CDR3 in DNA: TGTGCCGTGGGGAGTCGCAATCAGCCCCAGCATTTT. Translation: CAVGSRNQPQHF.

The V call is TRBV19, the J call TRBJ2-1; TRBD2 matches at 8 bases. With V trimmed by 1 base and J by 9 bases, 8 bases remained unmatched. This CDR3 has 15 amino acids. Per germline, CDR1 LNHDA and CDR2 SQIVND (reference sequence). The CDR3 sequence is CASSIGTSIQGEQFF. CDR3 DNA: TGTGCCAGTAGTATAGGGACTAGCATTCAAGGTGAGCAGTTCTTC.

This sequence joins TRBV19 and TRBJ2-5; 8 bases are a match to TRBD1. The CDR3 extends over 14 amino acids. Trimming at V came to 2 bases and at J to 6 bases, leaving 5 bases not matched to a gene. Germline V gene data show CDR1 as LNHDA and CDR2 as SQIVND (reference sequence). The CDR3 bases are TGTGCCAGTAGTATAACAGGGGGACAAAAGACCCAGTACTTC. Translating gives CASSITGGQKTQYF. Variable domain in full (rest from reference TRBV19 and TRBJ2-5): DGGITQSPKYLFRKEGQNVTLSCEQNLNHDAMYWYRQDPGQGLRLIYYSQIVNDFQKGDIAEGYSVSREKKESFPLTVTSAQKNPTAFYLCASSITGGQKTQYFGPGTRLLVL.

This CDR3 reads CASRQLDSSNYGYTF. As DNA, the CDR3 is TGTGCCAGCAGGCAGTTGGACAGCTCTAACTATGGCTACACCTTC. The chain couples TRBV6-5 to TRBJ1-2; TRBD1 might be the D (6 bases). Germline-derived CDR1 and CDR2 are MNHEY and SVGAGI. Trimming left V 6 bases short and J 0 bases short, with 14 bases between. This CDR3 is built from 15 residues.

The V gene is TRBV4-1, the J gene TRBJ2-7; 7 bases align to TRBD1. The V gene end was trimmed by 1 base and the J gene end by 6 bases; junction bases not matched to a gene: 15. Per germline, CDR1 MGHRA and CDR2 YSYEKL. This CDR3 region has 17 residues. The CDR3 DNA sequence: TGCGCCAGCAGCCAAGTGACAGGGACACCAACGAGGAGCGAGCAGTACTTC. Its translation: CASSQVTGTPTRSEQYF.

The chain joins TRBV4-1 to TRBJ1-2, with no clear D. This CDR3 region has 15 residues. Germline V gives CDR1 MGHRA, CDR2 YSYEKL. Trimming took off 4 bases at V and 0 bases at J, with 12 bases between the two ends. CDR3 nucleotides: TGCGCCAGCAGCCCCAAGTGGGGAGCTAACTATGGCTACACCTTC. Its translation: CASSPKWGANYGYTF.

The chain couples TRBV5-8 to TRBJ2-1; 7 bases line up with TRBD2. The CDR3 has 15 amino acids. V was pared by 2 bases and J by 7 bases, with 9 bases of the junction left unmatched. The germline V gene has CDR1 SGHTS and CDR2 YDEGEE. The CDR3 region has the DNA TGTGCCAGCAGCTTCGGAGGGAGGGCCTTAAATGAGCAGTTCTTC. Its protein is CASSFGGRALNEQFF.

This sequence joins TRBV6-5 and TRBJ2-1, with 11 bases aligning to TRBD2. CDR1 is MNHEY, CDR2 SVGAGI, per germline. Germline trimming cut 6 bases from V and 6 bases from J; bases unmatched to any gene: 7. The CDR3 is 15 amino acids. The CDR3 bases are TGTGCCAGCAGGATACTAGCGGGAGTGTTCAATGAGCAGTTCTTC. Translating it yields CASRILAGVFNEQFF.

The rearrangement uses TRBV5-1 and TRBJ2-3, with TRBD1 matching 7 bases. This CDR3 is 15 amino acids long. The V gene's germline CDR1 is SGHRS and CDR2 YFSETQ. The junction had 7 bases not matched to a gene; V was cut back by 0 bases and J by 6 bases. CDR3 amino acids: CASSLGGQTGDTQYF. The CDR3 DNA is TGCGCCAGCAGCTTGGGGGGACAGACTGGGGATACGCAGTATTTT.

The chain joins TRBV20-1 to TRBJ1-6; TRBD1 matches at 11 bases. V lost 3 bases to trimming and J lost 11 bases; unmatched junction nucleotides: 6. Germline CDR1 DFQATT, CDR2 SNEGSKA (reference sequence). This CDR3 has 14 amino acids. The CDR3 DNA sequence: TGCAGTGCTAGTACCGGGACAGGGGGAACACCCCTCCACTTT. It is translated as CSASTGTGGTPLHF.